This T cell receptor (beta chain) was retrieved from a study of T-cell reconstitution after alpha-beta-depleted transplantation in children. The TCRbeta library incorporated unique molecular identifiers. TCRdb itself ran the PCR reads through MiXCR, one entry per CDR3 protein. Here the sample spans more than 450,000 distinct CDR3 sequences, around 19% being singletons. This CDR3 comprises 13 residues. The trim removed 2 bases at V and 7 bases at J, leaving 5 bases unmatched. CDR1 is SGDLS and CDR2 is YYNGEE in the germline V gene. This clonotype was observed a handful of times. V gene TRBV9 combines with J gene TRBJ2-7; 8 bases match TRBD1. The source is a human donor who donated a stem cell graft to a child with acute lymphoblastic leukemia. The starting material was PBMCs from the stem cell graft donor, obtained from the stem cell graft. DNA of the CDR3: TGTGCCAGCAGCGTTGGACAGGGTCGGGAGCAGTACTTC. It translates to CASSVGQGREQYF.